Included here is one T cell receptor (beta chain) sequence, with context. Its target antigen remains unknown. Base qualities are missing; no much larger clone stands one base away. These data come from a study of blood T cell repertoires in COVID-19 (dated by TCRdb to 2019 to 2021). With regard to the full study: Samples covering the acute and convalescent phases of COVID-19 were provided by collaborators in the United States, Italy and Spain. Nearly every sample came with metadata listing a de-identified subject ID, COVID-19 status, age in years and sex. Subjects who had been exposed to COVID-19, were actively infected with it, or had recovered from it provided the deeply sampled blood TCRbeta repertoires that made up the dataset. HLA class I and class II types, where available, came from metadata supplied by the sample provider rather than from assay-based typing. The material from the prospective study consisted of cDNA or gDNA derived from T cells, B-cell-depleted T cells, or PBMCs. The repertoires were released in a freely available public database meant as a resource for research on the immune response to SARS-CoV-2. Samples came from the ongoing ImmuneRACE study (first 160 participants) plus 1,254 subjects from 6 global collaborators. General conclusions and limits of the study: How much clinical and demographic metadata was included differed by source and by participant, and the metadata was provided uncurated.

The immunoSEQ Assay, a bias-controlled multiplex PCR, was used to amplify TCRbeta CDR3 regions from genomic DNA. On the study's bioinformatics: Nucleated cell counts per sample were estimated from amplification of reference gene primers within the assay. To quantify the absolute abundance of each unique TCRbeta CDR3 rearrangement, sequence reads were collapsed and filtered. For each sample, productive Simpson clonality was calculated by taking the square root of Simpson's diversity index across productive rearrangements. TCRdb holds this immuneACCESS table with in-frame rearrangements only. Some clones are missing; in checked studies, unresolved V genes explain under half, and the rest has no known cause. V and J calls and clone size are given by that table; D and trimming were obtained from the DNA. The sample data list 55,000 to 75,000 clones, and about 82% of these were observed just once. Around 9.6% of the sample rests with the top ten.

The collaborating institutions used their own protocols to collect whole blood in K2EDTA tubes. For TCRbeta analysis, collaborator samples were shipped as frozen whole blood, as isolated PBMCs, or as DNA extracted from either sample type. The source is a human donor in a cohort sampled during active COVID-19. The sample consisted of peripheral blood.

The CDR3 corresponds to CASSLAGRTQYF. The sequenced DNA: TGTGCCAGCAGCTTGGCGGGTCGCACGCAGTATTTT. The rearranged segments are TRBV7-8 and TRBJ2-3, and the D gene may be TRBD2, 5 bases matching. Including cysteine and phenylalanine, the CDR3 has 12 amino acids. The CDR3 DNA has 36 bases and is translated from base 1. V was cut back by 3 bases and J by 9 bases, leaving a gap of 10 bases between them. CDR1 and CDR2 are drawn from the germline V gene: SGHVS, FQNEAQ.